The rows below give T cell receptor beta chains drawn from one sample of a study of T-cell memory formation after mild COVID-19. MiXCR, applied by TCRdb to the 5' RACE reads, yields one record per CDR3 protein. Found here are under 250,000 distinct CDR3 sequences, roughly 27% of them singletons; the top ten hold around 10%. The sequenced sample consisted of PBMCs or a T cell subset sorted from them (not recorded which). Receptors were obtained from an adult woman who had mild COVID-19 (a few samples of this study predate the infection). Cell type and time point are not known. The CDR3 runs from the conserved cysteine through the conserved F or W. The D gene is left open where the match is weak. Not all rows give a size; the values are once, few, many and, for expanded clones, a class.

V	J	D	size	length	CDR3	DNA
TRBV7-9	TRBJ2-7	-	-	16	CASSLGLGSPSYEQYF	TGTGCCAGCAGCTTAGGATTGGGGTCACCCTCCTACGAGCAGTACTTC
TRBV6-5	TRBJ2-1	-	-	14	CASSYSKSNQEQFF	TGTGCCAGCAGTTACTCGAAATCAAATCAAGAGCAGTTCTTC
TRBV12-3/TRBV12-4	TRBJ1-4	TRBD1	-	15	CASSWVGTGYEKLFF	TGTGCCAGCAGTTGGGTCGGGACAGGGTATGAAAAACTGTTTTTT
TRBV20-1	TRBJ2-7	-	few	15	CSARDFQGRDYEQYF	TGCAGTGCTAGAGATTTCCAGGGGAGGGACTACGAGCAGTACTTC
TRBV3-1	TRBJ2-5	-	-	13	CASSAKEAETQYF	TGTGCCAGCAGCGCTAAGGAGGCCGAGACCCAGTACTTC
TRBV30	TRBJ2-7	-	few	15	CAWSSGGTRAGEQYF	TGTGCCTGGAGTTCTGGTGGGACGCGGGCAGGAGAGCAGTACTTC
TRBV2	TRBJ2-3	-	few	15	CASSAGTHSTDTQYF	TGTGCCAGCAGTGCGGGGACCCATAGCACAGATACGCAGTATTTT
TRBV10-3	TRBJ2-1	-	-	13	CAISASTYNEQFF	TGTGCCATCAGTGCATCAACTTACAATGAGCAGTTCTTC
TRBV10-3	TRBJ2-7	-	few	14	CAIRERSPSYEQYF	TGTGCCATCAGGGAGCGGTCACCGAGCTACGAGCAGTACTTC
TRBV12-3/TRBV12-4	TRBJ2-2	-	few	13	CASSLIQGGELFF	TGTGCCAGCAGTTTAATTCAGGGCGGGGAGCTGTTTTTT
TRBV28	TRBJ1-5	-	few	12	CASSPVAGPQHF	TGTGCCAGCAGCCCCGTTGCTGGGCCCCAGCATTTT
TRBV9	TRBJ2-3	TRBD2	few	17	CASSVGPLAGGTDTQYF	TGTGCCAGCAGCGTAGGCCCTTTGGCGGGGGGCACAGATACGCAGTATTTT
TRBV6-2/TRBV6-3	TRBJ2-7	-	-	15	CASVIGQRSSYEQYF	TGTGCCAGCGTGATCGGACAGCGAAGCTCCTACGAGCAGTACTTC
TRBV7-2	TRBJ2-7	TRBD1	few	15	CASSIPGQGWYEQYF	TGTGCCAGCAGTATACCGGGACAGGGGTGGTACGAGCAGTACTTC
TRBV5-5	TRBJ2-2	-	-	15	CASSLRQYNTGELFF	TGTGCCAGCAGCTTAAGGCAGTACAACACCGGGGAGCTGTTTTTT
TRBV29-1	TRBJ2-2	-	few	12	CSAWTAHGELFF	TGCAGCGCCTGGACGGCACACGGGGAGCTGTTTTTT
TRBV4-3	TRBJ2-7	-	few	12	CASSPLNGEQYF	TGCGCCAGCAGCCCCCTGAACGGCGAGCAGTACTTC
TRBV5-1	TRBJ1-1	TRBD1	-	13	CASSFGDRTEAFF	TGCGCCAGCAGCTTCGGGGACAGGACTGAAGCTTTCTTT
TRBV10-3	TRBJ2-5	-	-	13	CAISLGPRETQYF	TGTGCCATCAGTCTAGGACCGAGGGAGACCCAGTACTTC
TRBV6-1	TRBJ1-4	-	-	14	CASNRVGINEKLFF	TGTGCCAGCAACAGAGTGGGGATTAATGAAAAACTGTTTTTT
TRBV30	TRBJ2-3	TRBD2	-	14	CAWSRTSGRDTQYF	TGTGCCTGGAGTCGGACTAGCGGGAGGGATACGCAGTATTTT
TRBV9	TRBJ2-2	TRBD2	few	15	CASSVGGRAAGELFF	TGTGCCAGCAGCGTAGGGGGGAGGGCCGCCGGGGAGCTGTTTTTT
TRBV4-3	TRBJ2-1	TRBD2	-	18	CASSQSGTGGPFRHEQFF	TGCGCCAGCAGCCAAAGCGGGACGGGAGGGCCGTTTAGGCATGAGCAGTTCTTC
TRBV7-9	TRBJ2-3	-	-	15	CASSLVVARSDTQYF	TGTGCCAGCAGCTTAGTTGTAGCCAGATCGGATACGCAGTATTTT
TRBV24-1	TRBJ2-2	-	few	13	CATSGRATGELFF	TGTGCCACCAGTGGAAGGGCCACCGGGGAGCTGTTTTTT
TRBV3-1	TRBJ2-3	-	-	21	CASSRYPPGSLGYNSTDTQYF	TGTGCCAGCAGCCGCTATCCCCCCGGTAGTCTGGGGTACAACAGCACAGATACGCAGTATTTT
TRBV7-3	TRBJ2-3	TRBD2	-	15	CASSLTGLAGDTQYF	TGTGCCAGCAGCCTAACTGGACTAGCGGGGGATACGCAGTATTTT
TRBV25-1	TRBJ2-7	-	-	13	CASSDIATYEQYF	TGTGCCAGCAGTGACATCGCGACCTACGAGCAGTACTTC
TRBV28	TRBJ2-7	-	few	15	CASSFHLAPAYEQYF	TGTGCCAGCAGTTTCCACCTAGCGCCTGCCTACGAGCAGTACTTC
TRBV15	TRBJ2-5	-	once	14	CATSRDRTPETQYF	TGTGCCACCAGCAGAGACCGTACTCCAGAGACCCAGTACTTC
TRBV6-5	TRBJ1-2	-	few	15	CASSYSPAGSVGYTF	TGTGCCAGCAGTTACTCCCCAGCAGGGTCAGTTGGCTACACCTTC
TRBV6-5	TRBJ2-3	-	-	15	CASSSFGWSTDTQYF	TGTGCCAGCAGCTCCTTCGGGTGGAGCACAGATACGCAGTATTTT
TRBV7-2	TRBJ2-7	TRBD2	few	15	CASSPTSGGAYEQYF	TGTGCCAGCAGCCCCACGAGCGGGGGGGCCTACGAGCAGTACTTC
TRBV7-3	TRBJ2-3	-	few	13	CASSLSQGDTQYF	TGTGCCAGCAGCTTATCACAAGGAGATACGCAGTATTTT
TRBV29-1	TRBJ2-1	TRBD2	-	18	CSAEPGLAGGSLYNEQFF	TGCAGCGCTGAACCGGGACTAGCGGGAGGGAGTCTATACAATGAGCAGTTCTTC